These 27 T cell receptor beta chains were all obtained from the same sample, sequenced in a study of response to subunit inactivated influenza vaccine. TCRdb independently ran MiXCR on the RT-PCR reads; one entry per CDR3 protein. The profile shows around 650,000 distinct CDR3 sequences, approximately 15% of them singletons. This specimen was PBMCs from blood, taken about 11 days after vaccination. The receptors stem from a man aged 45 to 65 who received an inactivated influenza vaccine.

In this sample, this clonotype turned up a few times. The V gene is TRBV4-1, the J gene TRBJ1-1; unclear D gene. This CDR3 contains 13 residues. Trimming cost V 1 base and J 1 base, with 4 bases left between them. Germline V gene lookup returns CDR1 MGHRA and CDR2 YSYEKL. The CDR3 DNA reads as TGCGCCAGCAGCCAAGGGACGAACACTGAAGCTTTCTTT. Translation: CASSQGTNTEAFF.

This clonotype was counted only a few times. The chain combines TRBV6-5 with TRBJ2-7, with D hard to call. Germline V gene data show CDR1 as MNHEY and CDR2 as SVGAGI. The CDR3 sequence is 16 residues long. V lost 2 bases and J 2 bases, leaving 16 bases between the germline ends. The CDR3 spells CASSYLKAPRPYEQYF. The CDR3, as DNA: TGTGCCAGCAGTTACCTTAAAGCCCCGAGACCCTACGAGCAGTACTTC.

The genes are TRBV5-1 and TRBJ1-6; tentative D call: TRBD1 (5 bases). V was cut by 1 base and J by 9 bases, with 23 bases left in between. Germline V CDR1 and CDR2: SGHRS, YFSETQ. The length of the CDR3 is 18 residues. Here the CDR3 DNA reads TGCGCCAGCAGCTTGAGCGGGGACGGCCTGTCGGCGGGTTCACCCCTCCACTTT. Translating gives CASSLSGDGLSAGSPLHF.

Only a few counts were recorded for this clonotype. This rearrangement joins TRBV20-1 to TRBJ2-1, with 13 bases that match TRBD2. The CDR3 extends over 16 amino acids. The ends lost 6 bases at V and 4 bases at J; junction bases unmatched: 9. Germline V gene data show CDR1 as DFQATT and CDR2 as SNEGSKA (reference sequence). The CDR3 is CSALRLAGGQYNEQFF. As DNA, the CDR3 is TGCAGTGCCCTTAGACTAGCGGGGGGACAATACAATGAGCAGTTCTTC.

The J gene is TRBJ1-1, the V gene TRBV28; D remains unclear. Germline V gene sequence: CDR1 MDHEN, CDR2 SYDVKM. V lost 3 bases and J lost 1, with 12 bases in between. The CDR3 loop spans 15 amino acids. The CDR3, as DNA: TGTGCCAGCAGTTTCTTCAAACTCAGGAACACTGAAGCTTTCTTT. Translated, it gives CASSFFKLRNTEAFF.

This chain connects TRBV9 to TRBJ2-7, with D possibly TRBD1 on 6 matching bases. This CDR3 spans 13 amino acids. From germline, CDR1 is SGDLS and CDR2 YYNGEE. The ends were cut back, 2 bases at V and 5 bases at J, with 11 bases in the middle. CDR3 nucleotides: TGTGCCAGCAGCGTTGAACAGGGTGACGAGCAGTACTTC. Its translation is CASSVEQGDEQYF.

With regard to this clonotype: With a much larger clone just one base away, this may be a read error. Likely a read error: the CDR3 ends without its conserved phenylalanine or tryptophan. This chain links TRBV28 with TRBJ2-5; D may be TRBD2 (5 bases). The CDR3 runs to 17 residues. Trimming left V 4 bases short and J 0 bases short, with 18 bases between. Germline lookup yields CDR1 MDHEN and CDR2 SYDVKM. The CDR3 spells CASSSPIFSGNQETQYL. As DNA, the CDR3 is TGTGCCAGCAGTTCCCCCATCTTCAGCGGAAACCAAGAGACCCAGTACCTC.

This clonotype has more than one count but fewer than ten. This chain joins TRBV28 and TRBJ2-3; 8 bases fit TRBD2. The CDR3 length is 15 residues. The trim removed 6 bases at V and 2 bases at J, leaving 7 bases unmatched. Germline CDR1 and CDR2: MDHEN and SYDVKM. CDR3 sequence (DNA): TGTGCCAGCAGAAATCCGGGACTAGACACAGATACGCAGTATTTT. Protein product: CASRNPGLDTDTQYF.

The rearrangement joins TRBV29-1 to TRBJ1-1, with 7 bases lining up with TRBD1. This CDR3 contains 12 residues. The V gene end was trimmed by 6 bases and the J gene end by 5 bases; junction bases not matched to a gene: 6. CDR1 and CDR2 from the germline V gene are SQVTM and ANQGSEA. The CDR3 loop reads CSVPGQRTEAFF. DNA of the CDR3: TGCAGCGTCCCGGGACAGAGGACTGAAGCTTTCTTT.

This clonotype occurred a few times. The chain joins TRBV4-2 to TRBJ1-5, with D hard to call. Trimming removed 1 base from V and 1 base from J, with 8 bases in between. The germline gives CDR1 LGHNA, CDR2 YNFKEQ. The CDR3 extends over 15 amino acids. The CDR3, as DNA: TGTGCCAGCAGCCAAGGGGCCGGGAGCAATCAGCCCCAGCATTTT. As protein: CASSQGAGSNQPQHF.

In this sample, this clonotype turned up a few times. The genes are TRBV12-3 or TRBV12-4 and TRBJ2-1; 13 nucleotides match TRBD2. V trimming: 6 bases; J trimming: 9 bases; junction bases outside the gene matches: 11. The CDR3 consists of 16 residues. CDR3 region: CASSPFGTSGTSEQFF. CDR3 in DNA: TGTGCCAGCAGCCCCTTCGGGACTAGCGGGACTAGTGAGCAGTTCTTC.

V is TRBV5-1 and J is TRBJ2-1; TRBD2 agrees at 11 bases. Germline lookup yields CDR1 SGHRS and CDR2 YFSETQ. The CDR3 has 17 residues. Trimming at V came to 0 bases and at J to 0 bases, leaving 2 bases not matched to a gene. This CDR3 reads CASSLASGGTSYNEQFF. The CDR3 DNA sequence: TGCGCCAGCAGCTTGGCTAGCGGGGGGACCTCCTACAATGAGCAGTTCTTC. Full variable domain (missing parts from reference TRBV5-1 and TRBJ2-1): KAGVTQTPRYLIKTRGQQVTLSCSPISGHRSVSWYQQTPGQGLQFLFEYFSETQRNKGNFPGRFSGRQFSNSRSEMNVSTLELGDSALYLCASSLASGGTSYNEQFFGPGTRLTVL.

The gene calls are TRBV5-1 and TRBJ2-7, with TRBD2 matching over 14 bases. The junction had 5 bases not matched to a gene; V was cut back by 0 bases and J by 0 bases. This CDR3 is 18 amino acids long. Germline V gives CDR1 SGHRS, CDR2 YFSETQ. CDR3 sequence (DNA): TGCGCCAGCAGCTTGGTGGGACTAGCGGGGGCCCGCTCCTACGAGCAGTACTTC. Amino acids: CASSLVGLAGARSYEQYF. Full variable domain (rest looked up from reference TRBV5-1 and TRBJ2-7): KAGVTQTPRYLIKTRGQQVTLSCSPISGHRSVSWYQQTPGQGLQFLFEYFSETQRNKGNFPGRFSGRQFSNSRSEMNVSTLELGDSALYLCASSLVGLAGARSYEQYFGPGTRLTVT.

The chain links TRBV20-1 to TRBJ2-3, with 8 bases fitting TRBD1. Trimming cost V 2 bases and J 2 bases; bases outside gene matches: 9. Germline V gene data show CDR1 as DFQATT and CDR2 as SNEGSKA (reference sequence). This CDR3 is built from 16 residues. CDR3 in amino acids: CSARSGGQALTDTQYF. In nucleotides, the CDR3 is TGCAGTGCTAGATCTGGGGGACAGGCCCTCACAGATACGCAGTATTTT.

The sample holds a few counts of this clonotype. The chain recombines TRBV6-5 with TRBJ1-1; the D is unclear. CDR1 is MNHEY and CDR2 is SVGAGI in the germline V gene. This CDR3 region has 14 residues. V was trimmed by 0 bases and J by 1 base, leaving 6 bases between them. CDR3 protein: CASSYSPRNTEAFF. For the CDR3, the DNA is TGTGCCAGCAGTTACTCCCCTAGGAACACTGAAGCTTTCTTT.

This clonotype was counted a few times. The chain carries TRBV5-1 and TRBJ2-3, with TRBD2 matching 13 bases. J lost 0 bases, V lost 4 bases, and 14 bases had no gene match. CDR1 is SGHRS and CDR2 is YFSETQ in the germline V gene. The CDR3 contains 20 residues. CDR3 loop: CASSKGLAGAFIPSTDTQYF. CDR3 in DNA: TGCGCCAGCAGCAAAGGACTAGCGGGGGCCTTCATCCCTAGCACAGATACGCAGTATTTT.

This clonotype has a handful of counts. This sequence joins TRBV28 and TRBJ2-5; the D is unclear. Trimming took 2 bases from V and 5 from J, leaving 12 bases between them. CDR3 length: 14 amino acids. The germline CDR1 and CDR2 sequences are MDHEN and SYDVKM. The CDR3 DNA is TGTGCCAGCAGTTTAATCGGCCCCGGGGAGACCCAGTACTTC. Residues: CASSLIGPGETQYF. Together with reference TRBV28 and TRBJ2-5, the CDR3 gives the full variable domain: DVKVTQSSRYLVKRTGEKVFLECVQDMDHENMFWYRQDPGLGLRLIYFSYDVKMKEKGDIPEGYSVSREKKERFSLILESASTNQTSMYLCASSLIGPGETQYFGPGTRLLVL.

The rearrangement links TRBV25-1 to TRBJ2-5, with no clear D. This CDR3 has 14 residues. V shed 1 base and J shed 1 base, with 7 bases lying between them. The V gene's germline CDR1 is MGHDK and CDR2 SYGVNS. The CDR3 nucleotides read TGTGCCAGCAGTGAATCCGGATCCCAAGAGACCCAGTACTTC. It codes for CASSESGSQETQYF.

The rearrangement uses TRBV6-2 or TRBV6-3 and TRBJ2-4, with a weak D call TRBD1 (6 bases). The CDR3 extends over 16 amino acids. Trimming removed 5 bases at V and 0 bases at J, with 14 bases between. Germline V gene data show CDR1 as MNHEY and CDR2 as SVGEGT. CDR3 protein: CASSAGAALAKNIQYF. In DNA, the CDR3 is TGTGCCAGCAGTGCAGGGGCGGCCCTAGCCAAAAACATTCAGTACTTC.

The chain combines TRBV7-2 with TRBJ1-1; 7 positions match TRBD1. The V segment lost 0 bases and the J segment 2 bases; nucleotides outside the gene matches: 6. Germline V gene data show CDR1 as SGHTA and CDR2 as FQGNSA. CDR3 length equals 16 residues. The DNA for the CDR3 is TGTGCCAGCAGCTTAGCCCTGACAGGGTTTAACACTGAAGCTTTCTTT. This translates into CASSLALTGFNTEAFF.

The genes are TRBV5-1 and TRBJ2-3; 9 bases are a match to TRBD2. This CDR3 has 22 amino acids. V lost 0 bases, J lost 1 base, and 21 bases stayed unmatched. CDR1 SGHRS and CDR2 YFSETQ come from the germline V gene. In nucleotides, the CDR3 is TGCGCCAGCAGCTTGGGCCTACATGCTAGCGGGGCGACGTCTATGGGCACAGATACGCAGTATTTT. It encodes CASSLGLHASGATSMGTDTQYF.

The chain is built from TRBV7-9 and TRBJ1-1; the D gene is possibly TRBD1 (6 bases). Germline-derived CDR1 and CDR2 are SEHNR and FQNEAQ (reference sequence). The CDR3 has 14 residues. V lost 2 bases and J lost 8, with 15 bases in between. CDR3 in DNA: TGTGCCAGCAGCTTAAGGGACACACAGGAGGAAGCTTTCTTT. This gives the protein CASSLRDTQEEAFF.

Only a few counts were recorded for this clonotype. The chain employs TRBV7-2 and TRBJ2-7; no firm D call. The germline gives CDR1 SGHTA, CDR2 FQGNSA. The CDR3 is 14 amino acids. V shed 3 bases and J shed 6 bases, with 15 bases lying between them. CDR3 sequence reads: CASSLNRAFGEQYF. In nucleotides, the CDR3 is TGTGCCAGCAGCTTGAACCGGGCTTTCGGCGAGCAGTACTTC.

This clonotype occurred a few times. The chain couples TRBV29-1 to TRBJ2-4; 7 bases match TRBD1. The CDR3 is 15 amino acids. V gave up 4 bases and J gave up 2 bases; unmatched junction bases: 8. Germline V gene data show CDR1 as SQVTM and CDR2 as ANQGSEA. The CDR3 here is CSVAGTAMTKNIQYF. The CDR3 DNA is TGCAGCGTTGCCGGGACAGCAATGACCAAAAACATTCAGTACTTC.

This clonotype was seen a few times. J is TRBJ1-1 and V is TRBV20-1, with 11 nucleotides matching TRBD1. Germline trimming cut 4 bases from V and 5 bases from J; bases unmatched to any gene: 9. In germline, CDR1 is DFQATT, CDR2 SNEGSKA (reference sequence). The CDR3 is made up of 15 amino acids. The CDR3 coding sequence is TGCAGTGCTATAACCGGGACAGGGGGTAGGACTGAAGCTTTCTTT. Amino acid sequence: CSAITGTGGRTEAFF.

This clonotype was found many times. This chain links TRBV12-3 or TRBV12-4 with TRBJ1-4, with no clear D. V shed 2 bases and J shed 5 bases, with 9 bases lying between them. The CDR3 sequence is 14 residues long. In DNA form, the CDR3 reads TGTGCCAGCAGTTTACGGGGTGGAAATGAAAAACTGTTTTTT. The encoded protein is CASSLRGGNEKLFF.

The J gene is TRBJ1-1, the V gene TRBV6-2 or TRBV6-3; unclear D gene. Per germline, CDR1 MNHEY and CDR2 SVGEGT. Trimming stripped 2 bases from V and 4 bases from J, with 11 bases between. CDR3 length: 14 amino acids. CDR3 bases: TGTGCCAGCAGTTACGGACGGGAAGTCACTGAAGCTTTCTTT. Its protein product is CASSYGREVTEAFF.